The 20 T cell receptor beta chains below come from one sample, sequenced in a study of T cells in Graves' hyperthyroidism and ophthalmopathy. From RNA transcripts, TCR beta CDR3 regions were amplified. The TCR CDR3 first-round RT-PCR relied on the HTBI primer set. Each CDR3 protein is one row after TCRdb ran MiXCR on the multiplex PCR reads. There are about 350,000 distinct CDR3 sequences in the sample; roughly 14% occur only once, and roughly 25% lies in the top ten. Input material: blood. The receptors derive from a woman younger than 45 with Graves' hyperthyroidism.

This clonotype was seen more than once but under ten times. The rearrangement joins TRBV29-1 to TRBJ1-4, with D possibly being TRBD1 (5 bases). V was cut by 6 bases and J by 7 bases, with 15 bases left in between. This CDR3 is 13 amino acids long. Looked up from germline, CDR1 is SQVTM and CDR2 is ANQGSEA. The CDR3 bases are TGCAGCGTCTCCGACAGTGGGGGTGAAAAACTGTTTTTT. It is translated as CSVSDSGGEKLFF.

The rearrangement joins TRBV2 to TRBJ1-3; tentative D call: TRBD1 (5 bases). CDR1 and CDR2 (germline): SNHLY, FYNNEI. The CDR3 is made up of 12 amino acids. Trimming cost V 6 bases and J 2 bases, with 5 bases left between them. The CDR3 DNA sequence: TGTGCCAGCAGGGGGCCTGGAAACACCATATATTTT. It yields the protein CASRGPGNTIYF.

The chain uses TRBV12-3 or TRBV12-4 and TRBJ2-3; D unresolved. V shed 1 base and J shed 6 bases, with 14 bases lying between them. This CDR3 contains 15 residues. Here the CDR3 reads CASSLEWLDVDTQYF. DNA of the CDR3: TGTGCCAGCAGTTTAGAATGGCTGGACGTGGATACGCAGTATTTT.

This clonotype occurred a few times. The V gene is TRBV7-3, the J gene TRBJ2-1; the D gene is possibly TRBD2 (6 bases). The CDR3 has 15 amino acids. Between the trimmed V and J ends, which lost 5 bases and 9 bases, there was a span of 20 bases. Germline assignment: CDR1 SGHTA and CDR2 FQGTGA. The CDR3 DNA sequence: TGTGCCAGCAGCCCAGGGACTCCCGGAGATGGTGAGCAGTTCTTC. The encoded protein is CASSPGTPGDGEQFF.

This clonotype has a count of ten or more. The chain uses TRBV20-1 and TRBJ2-7; TRBD1 might be the D (6 bases). Between the trimmed V and J ends, which lost 3 bases and 2 bases, there was a span of 11 bases. CDR1 is DFQATT and CDR2 is SNEGSKA in the germline V gene (reference sequence). The CDR3 is made up of 13 amino acids. The CDR3 DNA is TGCAGTGCTAGCCCGGGACAAGCCTACGAGCAGTACTTC. Translating gives CSASPGQAYEQYF.

This clonotype was seen a handful of times. The V gene is TRBV3-1, the J gene TRBJ1-2, with TRBD1 matching 9 bases. The CDR3 runs 17 residues. Germline assignment: CDR1 LGHDT and CDR2 YNNKEL (reference sequence). V shed 0 bases, J shed 5 bases, and the junction held 10 bases outside the gene matches. CDR3 amino acids: CASSQDGQGPFRYGYTF. The CDR3 DNA reads TGTGCCAGCAGCCAAGACGGACAGGGGCCCTTTCGGTATGGCTACACCTTC.

Many counts were recorded for this clonotype. The rearrangement uses TRBV7-2 and TRBJ2-3; 7 bases agree with TRBD2. V shed 4 bases and J 4 bases; nucleotides not matched to a gene: 5. The CDR3 spans 14 residues. Germline CDR1 SGHTA, CDR2 FQGNSA. This chain's CDR3 is CASSSRAGADTQYF. CDR3 bases: TGTGCCAGCAGCTCCCGGGCGGGGGCAGATACGCAGTATTTT. The variable domain in full, with the rest retrieved from reference TRBV7-2 and TRBJ2-3, is GAGVSQSPSNKVTEKGKDVELRCDPISGHTALYWYRQSLGQGLEFLIYFQGNSAPDKSGLPSDRFSAERTGGSVSTLTIQRTQQEDSAVYLCASSSRAGADTQYFGPGTRLTVL.

This clonotype has just a few counts. The chain is built from TRBV4-2 and TRBJ2-3; the D is unclear. V was pared by 2 bases and J by 4 bases, with 10 bases between. The CDR3 covers 14 residues. Germline V lookup: CDR1 LGHNA, CDR2 YNFKEQ. This CDR3 reads CASSQLSFSDTQYF. The CDR3 nucleotides are TGTGCCAGCAGCCAACTTAGTTTCTCAGATACGCAGTATTTT.

This clonotype was counted a few times. V gene TRBV6-2 or TRBV6-3 combines with J gene TRBJ1-1; no clear D gene. The length of the CDR3 is 12 residues. The germline V and J ends were trimmed by 0 bases and 10 bases, with 9 bases remaining between them. CDR1 MNHEY and CDR2 SVGEGT come from the germline V gene. Here the CDR3 reads CASSYSTGIAFF. CDR3 DNA: TGTGCCAGCAGTTACTCGACCGGGATAGCTTTCTTT.

The chain has TRBV27 and TRBJ2-4; TRBD1 aligns across 10 bases. Germline CDR1 and CDR2: MNHEY and SMNVEV (reference sequence). With V trimmed by 4 bases and J by 3 bases, 6 bases remained unmatched. The CDR3 length is 16 residues. The DNA for the CDR3 is TGTGCCAGCAGTTCCCGACAGGGGGCTTTCAAAAACATTCAGTACTTC. This sequence encodes CASSSRQGAFKNIQYF.

In regard to this clonotype: A much larger clone lies a single base off, so this may be a read error. This sequence joins TRBV20-1 and TRBJ2-1; 10 bases fit TRBD2. Germline V gene sequence: CDR1 DFQATT, CDR2 SNEGSKA (reference sequence). The CDR3 contains 13 residues. The ends lost 4 bases at V and 14 bases at J; junction bases unmatched: 11. The CDR3 bases are TGCAGTGCTATGCTAGCGGGAGTGGGGGAGGAGTTCTTC. Amino acids: CSAMLAGVGEEFF.

The sample holds many counts of this clonotype. CDR3 DNA sequence: TGTGCCAGCGAGCCCAGCGCTAACTATGGCTACACCTTC. This translates into CASEPSANYGYTF. This chain links TRBV18 with TRBJ1-2; D is uncertain. Germline loops: CDR1 KGHSH, CDR2 LQKENI. The V end was cut by 8 bases, the J end by 0 bases, with 10 bases between. The CDR3 contains 13 residues.

This clonotype was seen more than once but under ten times. The chain combines TRBV20-1 with TRBJ2-3; D possibly uses TRBD1 or TRBD2 (5 bases each). This CDR3 comprises 12 residues. The V gene lost 5 bases and the J gene lost 6 bases, with 12 bases spanning the gap. Germline CDR1 is DFQATT and CDR2 is SNEGSKA (reference sequence). The CDR3 protein is CSAPGLGDTQYF. The CDR3 DNA is TGCAGTGCTCCGGGGCTGGGGGATACGCAGTATTTT.

There are many counts of this clonotype. The CDR3 DNA reads as TGTGCCAGCAGCTCGGTGGGGGGTGGCTACACCTTC. This translates into CASSSVGGGYTF. The genes are TRBV7-9 and TRBJ1-2; perhaps TRBD1 as D (5 bases). V lost 4 bases, J lost 7 bases, and 10 bases lay in between. The length of the CDR3 is 12 residues. Germline CDR1 reads SEHNR; CDR2 reads FQNEAQ (reference sequence).

Remarks on this clonotype: In this CDR3 the conserved last residue, phenylalanine or tryptophan, is missing, so a read error is likely. The chain combines TRBV7-2 with TRBJ2-3; a possible D gene is TRBD2 (6 bases). The CDR3 length is 21 residues. V shed 5 bases and J shed 0 bases, with 30 bases lying between them. Germline V gene lookup returns CDR1 SGHTA and CDR2 FQGNSA. The CDR3 region is CASSTPPGAKGAYISTDTQYS. CDR3 sequence (DNA): TGTGCCAGCAGCACTCCTCCGGGAGCGAAAGGGGCTTATATTAGCACAGATACGCAGTATTCT.

This chain links TRBV28 with TRBJ1-1, with D unresolved. Germline CDR1 reads MDHEN; CDR2 reads SYDVKM. This CDR3 is 13 amino acids long. V was pared by 5 bases and J by 1 base, with 8 bases between. The CDR3 DNA sequence: TGTGCCAGCAGTGAAACAGCGAACACTGAAGCTTTCTTT. Protein: CASSETANTEAFF.

Ten or more counts support this clonotype. This rearrangement joins TRBV7-3 to TRBJ2-1; 9 bases agree with TRBD2. The germline V gene has CDR1 SGHTA and CDR2 FQGTGA. This CDR3 region has 15 residues. V shed 5 bases and J 3 bases; nucleotides not matched to a gene: 5. DNA of the CDR3: TGTGCCAGCAGCCCGACTAGCGGCCTCTACAATGAGCAGTTCTTC. Translation: CASSPTSGLYNEQFF.

To note about this clonotype: A much larger clone differs from this one at a single base, so this may be a read error. The V gene is TRBV7-9, the J gene TRBJ2-1; TRBD2 aligns across 11 bases. The CDR3 spans 19 residues. Germline CDR1 reads SEHNR; CDR2 reads FQNEAQ (reference sequence). The CDR3 sequence is CASSARNAMTSGKFDEQLF. CDR3 nucleotides: TGTGCCAGCAGCGCGAGGAACGCGATGACTAGCGGGAAATTCGATGAGCAGCTCTTC.

The chain combines TRBV10-2 with TRBJ1-4; possibly TRBD1 for D (5 bases). The V end was cut by 6 bases, the J end by 5 bases, with 25 bases between. CDR1 and CDR2 (germline): WSHSY, SAAADI. The CDR3 spans 18 residues. The CDR3: CASSDRPPGPRGNEKLFF. Written as DNA, the CDR3 is TGCGCCAGCAGCGATCGTCCTCCGGGGCCCCGAGGCAATGAAAAACTGTTTTTT.

This clonotype was recorded at least ten times. The genes are TRBV19 and TRBJ1-1; weak D call: TRBD1 (5 bases). The V end lost 4 bases, the J end lost 1 base, and 19 bases lay between the germline ends. The CDR3 length is 17 residues. Germline loops: CDR1 LNHDA, CDR2 SQIVND (reference sequence). CDR3 in amino acids: CASSTHPSSGANTEAFF. CDR3 coding DNA: TGTGCCAGTAGTACCCACCCGTCTTCCGGGGCGAACACTGAAGCTTTCTTT.